The rows below give T cell receptor beta chains drawn from one sample of a study of T cells in Graves' hyperthyroidism and ophthalmopathy. TCRdb reprocessed the multiplex PCR reads with MiXCR, giving one entry per CDR3 protein. The sample comprises about 400,000 distinct CDR3 sequences, about a sixth of which are singletons, and 13% to 15% rests with the top ten. Sequenced material: blood. These receptors originate from a woman under 30 with Graves' hyperthyroidism. CDR3s include the opening cysteine and the closing phenylalanine or tryptophan. The D gene is left open where the match is weak. The listing skips clone size in some rows; elsewhere it reads once, few, many or a size class.

v_call,d_call,cdr3_length,j_call,clone_size,cdr3_aa,cdr3_nt
TRBV28,TRBD2,15,TRBJ2-1,.,CASSFVGGSGNEQFF,TGTGCCAGCAGTTTTGTGGGCGGGAGTGGCAATGAGCAGTTCTTC
TRBV6-1,.,17,TRBJ1-1,many,CASSEALPSWGYTEAFF,TGTGCCAGCAGTGAAGCGCTCCCCTCCTGGGGGTACACTGAAGCTTTCTTT
TRBV28,.,16,TRBJ2-7,once,CASSPRIMEGFYEQYF,TGTGCCAGCAGTCCGCGGATCATGGAGGGATTCTACGAGCAGTACTTC
TRBV11-1,.,15,TRBJ1-4,.,CASSLFGQPNEKLFF,TGTGCCAGCAGCTTATTCGGACAGCCTAATGAAAAACTGTTTTTT
TRBV6-1,.,16,TRBJ1-2,many,CASSSIMGRRGYGYTF,TGTGCCAGCAGCTCGATAATGGGACGGAGAGGTTATGGCTACACCTTC
TRBV20-1,TRBD1,16,TRBJ2-2,many,CSARGYRGSGTGELFF,TGCAGTGCTAGGGGGTACAGGGGGTCGGGCACCGGGGAGCTGTTTTTT
TRBV6-1,.,17,TRBJ1-4,few,CASRRWTAFATNEKLFF,TGTGCCAGCAGGCGATGGACAGCTTTTGCAACTAATGAAAAACTGTTTTTT
TRBV29-1,.,12,TRBJ1-2,many,CSVGGRNYGYTF,TGCAGCGTTGGGGGACGGAACTATGGCTACACCTTC
TRBV29-1,TRBD1,15,TRBJ1-2,.,CSVDSNRGLRYGYTF,TGCAGCGTTGACAGTAACAGGGGGCTTCGCTATGGCTACACCTTC
TRBV10-1,TRBD2,14,TRBJ2-1,few,CASSSGLAGGEQFF,TGCGCCAGCAGTTCAGGACTAGCGGGTGGTGAGCAGTTCTTC
TRBV6-1,.,15,TRBJ1-1,.,CASSPWDSRNTEAFF,TGTGCCAGCAGTCCCTGGGACTCACGGAACACTGAAGCTTTCTTT
TRBV6-1,.,12,TRBJ1-2,.,CASSEPPRGYTF,TGTGCCAGCAGTGAACCCCCAAGGGGCTACACCTTC
TRBV28,.,14,TRBJ1-1,many,CASSPRGENTEAFF,TGTGCCAGCAGCCCACGAGGTGAGAACACTGAAGCTTTCTTT
TRBV24-1,.,15,TRBJ1-5,many,CATSPGGIPNQPQHF,TGTGCCACCAGTCCCGGGGGCATCCCCAATCAGCCCCAGCATTTT
TRBV27,.,14,TRBJ2-7,many,CASRPGTPTYEQYF,TGTGCCAGCCGTCCCGGGACACCAACCTACGAGCAGTACTTC
TRBV6-1,.,10,TRBJ2-7,many,CASSDYEQYF,TGTGCCAGCAGCGATTACGAGCAGTACTTC
TRBV5-1,.,14,TRBJ1-1,many,CASSLAGGGTEAFF,TGCGCCAGCAGCTTGGCCGGGGGAGGGACTGAAGCTTTCTTT
TRBV5-1,.,14,TRBJ1-1,.,CASSLGESGTEAFF,TGCGCCAGCAGCTTGGGCGAGTCCGGCACTGAAGCTTTCTTT
TRBV6-5,TRBD1,14,TRBJ1-6,few,CASRDRGQNSPLHF,TGTGCCAGCAGGGACAGGGGGCAGAATTCACCCCTCCACTTT
TRBV11-1,.,15,TRBJ2-1,many,CASTPERSSYNEQFF,TGTGCCAGCACCCCAGAGCGGAGCTCCTACAATGAGCAGTTCTTC
TRBV27,.,15,TRBJ2-3,many,CASSLGYPGTDTQYF,TGTGCCAGCAGTTTGGGGTACCCCGGCACAGATACGCAGTATTTT
TRBV19,.,16,TRBJ1-2,many,CASRDRRRGGNYGYTF,TGTGCCAGTAGGGACCGCCGCCGAGGCGGAAACTATGGCTACACCTTC
TRBV7-3,TRBD1,14,TRBJ2-2,many,CASSRTGSTGELFF,TGTGCCAGCAGCCGGACAGGCTCCACCGGGGAGCTGTTTTTT
TRBV24-1,TRBD2,19,TRBJ2-1,many,CATSDLPLGEGSSYNEQFF,TGTGCCACCAGTGATTTACCACTCGGGGAGGGGAGCTCCTACAATGAGCAGTTCTTC
TRBV7-3,.,15,TRBJ2-3,few,CASSLGYPSTDTQYF,TGTGCCAGCAGCTTGGGGTATCCTAGCACAGATACGCAGTATTTT
TRBV11-2,.,14,TRBJ1-3,.,CASSLRATGNTIYF,TGTGCCAGCAGCTTACGGGCCACTGGAAACACCATATATTTT
TRBV7-2,.,13,TRBJ2-7,many,CASSFGPIYEQYF,TGTGCCAGCAGCTTCGGCCCGATTTACGAGCAGTACTTC
TRBV13,.,13,TRBJ1-2,many,CASSLGSGQFYTF,TGTGCCAGCAGCTTAGGCAGCGGACAGTTCTACACCTTC
TRBV20-1,.,13,TRBJ2-7,many,CSARDPIGREQYF,TGCAGTGCTAGAGATCCAATAGGGCGCGAGCAGTACTTC
TRBV12-3/TRBV12-4,.,15,TRBJ2-6,many,CASSLGQSGANVLTF,TGTGCCAGCAGTTTGGGTCAGTCTGGGGCCAACGTCCTGACTTTC
TRBV3-1,.,15,TRBJ2-2,.,CASSHTGTRTGELFF,TGTGCCAGCAGCCACACCGGGACTCGGACCGGGGAGCTGTTTTTT
TRBV29-1,TRBD1,14,TRBJ1-2,.,CSVPDRGPNYGYTF,TGCAGCGTTCCGGACAGGGGGCCAAACTATGGCTACACCTTC
TRBV3-1,.,14,TRBJ1-1,many,CASSHLTGGTEAFF,TGTGCCAGCAGCCACCTGACAGGAGGCACTGAAGCTTTCTTT
TRBV7-2,.,14,TRBJ1-2,few,CASSLCEGARGYTF,TGTGCCAGCAGCTTATGCGAGGGAGCAAGAGGCTACACCTTC